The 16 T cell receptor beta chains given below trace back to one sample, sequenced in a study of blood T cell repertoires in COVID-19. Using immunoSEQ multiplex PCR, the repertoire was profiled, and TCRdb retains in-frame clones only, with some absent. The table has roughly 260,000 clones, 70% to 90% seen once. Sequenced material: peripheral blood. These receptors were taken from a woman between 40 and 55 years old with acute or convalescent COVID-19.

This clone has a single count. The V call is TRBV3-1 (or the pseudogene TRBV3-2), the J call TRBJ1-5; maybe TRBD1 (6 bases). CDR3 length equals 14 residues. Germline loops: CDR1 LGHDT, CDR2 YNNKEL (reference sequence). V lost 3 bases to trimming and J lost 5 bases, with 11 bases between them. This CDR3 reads CASSHRDKYQPQHF. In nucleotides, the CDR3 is TGTGCCAGCAGCCACCGGGACAAGTATCAGCCCCAGCATTTT.

The CDR3 sequence is CASTFQVPNTEAFF. In nucleotides, the CDR3 is TGCGCCAGCACGTTCCAGGTGCCGAACACTGAAGCTTTCTTT. The J gene is TRBJ1-1, the V gene TRBV5-1; no clear D gene. With 6 bases removed from V and 1 base from J, the gap between germline ends came to 13 bases. CDR1 SGHRS and CDR2 YFSETQ come from the germline V gene. CDR3 length equals 14 residues.

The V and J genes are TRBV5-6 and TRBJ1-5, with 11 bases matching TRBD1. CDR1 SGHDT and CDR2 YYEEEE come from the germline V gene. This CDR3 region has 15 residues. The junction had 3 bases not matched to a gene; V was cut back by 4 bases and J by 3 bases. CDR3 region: CASSGGQGANQPQHF. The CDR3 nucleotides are TGTGCCAGCAGCGGCGGACAGGGGGCCAATCAGCCCCAGCATTTT.

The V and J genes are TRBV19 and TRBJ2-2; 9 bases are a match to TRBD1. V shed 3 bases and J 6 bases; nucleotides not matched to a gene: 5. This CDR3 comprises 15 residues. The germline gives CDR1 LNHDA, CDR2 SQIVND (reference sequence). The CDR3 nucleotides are TGTGCCAGTAGTATGGGACAGGGTCGGGCCGGGGAGCTGTTTTTT. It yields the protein CASSMGQGRAGELFF.

CDR3 nucleotide sequence: TGTGCCAGTAGTCTCTGGACAGTTGCCAGAGGGACTATGGGAAACACCATATATTTT. Its protein is CASSLWTVARGTMGNTIYF. This sequence joins TRBV19 and TRBJ1-3; tentatively, D is TRBD1 (6 bases). The CDR3 is 19 residues long. V was trimmed by 5 bases and J by 4 bases, leaving 27 bases between them. Germline V CDR1 and CDR2: LNHDA, SQIVND (reference sequence).

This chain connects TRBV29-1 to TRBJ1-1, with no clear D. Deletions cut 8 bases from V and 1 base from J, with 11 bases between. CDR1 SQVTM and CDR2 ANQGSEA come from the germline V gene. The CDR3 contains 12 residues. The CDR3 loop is CSLRRPNTEAFF. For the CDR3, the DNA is TGCAGCCTCCGGAGGCCGAACACTGAAGCTTTCTTT.

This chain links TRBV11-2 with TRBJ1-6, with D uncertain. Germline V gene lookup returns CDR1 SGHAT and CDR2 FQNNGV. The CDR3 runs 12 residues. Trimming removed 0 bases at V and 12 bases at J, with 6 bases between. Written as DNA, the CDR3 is TGTGCCAGCAGCTTAGACCGAGGACCCCTCCACTTT. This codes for CASSLDRGPLHF.

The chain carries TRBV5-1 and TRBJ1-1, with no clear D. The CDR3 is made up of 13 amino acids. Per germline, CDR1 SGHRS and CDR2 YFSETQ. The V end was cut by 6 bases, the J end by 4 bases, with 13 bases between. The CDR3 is CASIADGSTEAFF. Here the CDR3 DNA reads TGCGCCAGCATTGCTGATGGGAGCACTGAAGCTTTCTTT.

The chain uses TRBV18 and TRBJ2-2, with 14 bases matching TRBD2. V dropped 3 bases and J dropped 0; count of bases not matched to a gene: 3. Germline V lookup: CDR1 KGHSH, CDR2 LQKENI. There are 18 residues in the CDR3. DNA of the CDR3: TGTGCCAGCTCACCCGGGACTAGCGGGGGACCGAACACCGGGGAGCTGTTTTTT. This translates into CASSPGTSGGPNTGELFF.

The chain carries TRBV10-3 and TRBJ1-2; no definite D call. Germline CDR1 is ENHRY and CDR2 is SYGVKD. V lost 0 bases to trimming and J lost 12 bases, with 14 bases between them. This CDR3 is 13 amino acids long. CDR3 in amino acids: CAISESNSILDTF. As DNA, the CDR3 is TGTGCCATCAGTGAGTCTAACAGCATACTTGACACCTTC.

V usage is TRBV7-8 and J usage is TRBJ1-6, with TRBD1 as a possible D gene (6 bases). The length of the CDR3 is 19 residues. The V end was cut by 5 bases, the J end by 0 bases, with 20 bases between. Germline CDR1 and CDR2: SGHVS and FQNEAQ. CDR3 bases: TGTGCCAGCAGCCATAGCTGGGGGCGCCGGAGCTCCTATAATTCACCCCTCCACTTT. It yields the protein CASSHSWGRRSSYNSPLHF.

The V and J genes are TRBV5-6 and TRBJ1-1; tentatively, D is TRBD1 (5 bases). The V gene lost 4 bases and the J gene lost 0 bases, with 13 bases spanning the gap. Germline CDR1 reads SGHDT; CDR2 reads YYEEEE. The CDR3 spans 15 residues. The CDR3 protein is CASSRIGHLNTEAFF. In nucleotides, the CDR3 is TGTGCCAGCAGCCGTATAGGACACCTGAACACTGAAGCTTTCTTT.

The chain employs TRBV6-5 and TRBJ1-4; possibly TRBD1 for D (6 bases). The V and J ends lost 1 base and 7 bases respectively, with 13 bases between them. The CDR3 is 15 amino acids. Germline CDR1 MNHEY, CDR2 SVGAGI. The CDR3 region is CASSYLGAEGEKLFF. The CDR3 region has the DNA TGTGCCAGCAGTTACTTGGGGGCTGAGGGTGAAAAACTGTTTTTT.

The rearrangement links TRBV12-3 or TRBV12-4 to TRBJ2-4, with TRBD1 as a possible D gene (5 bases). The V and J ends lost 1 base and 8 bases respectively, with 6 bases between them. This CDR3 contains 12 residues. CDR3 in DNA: TGTGCCAGCAGTTTAGAGGGGTACATTCAGTACTTC. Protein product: CASSLEGYIQYF.

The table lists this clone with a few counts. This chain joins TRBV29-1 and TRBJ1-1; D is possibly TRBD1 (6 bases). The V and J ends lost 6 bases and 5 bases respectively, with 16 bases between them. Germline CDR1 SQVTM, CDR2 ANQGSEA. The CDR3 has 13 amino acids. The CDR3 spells CSVPGGGRTEAFF. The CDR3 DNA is TGCAGCGTACCGGGAGGGGGGAGAACTGAAGCTTTCTTT.

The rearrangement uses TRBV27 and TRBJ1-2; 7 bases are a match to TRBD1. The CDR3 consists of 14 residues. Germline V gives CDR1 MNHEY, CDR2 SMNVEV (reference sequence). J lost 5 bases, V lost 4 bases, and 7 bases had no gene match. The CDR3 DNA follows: TGTGCCAGCAGTTCCCGACAGGGTTGGTATGGCTACACCTTC. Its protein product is CASSSRQGWYGYTF.